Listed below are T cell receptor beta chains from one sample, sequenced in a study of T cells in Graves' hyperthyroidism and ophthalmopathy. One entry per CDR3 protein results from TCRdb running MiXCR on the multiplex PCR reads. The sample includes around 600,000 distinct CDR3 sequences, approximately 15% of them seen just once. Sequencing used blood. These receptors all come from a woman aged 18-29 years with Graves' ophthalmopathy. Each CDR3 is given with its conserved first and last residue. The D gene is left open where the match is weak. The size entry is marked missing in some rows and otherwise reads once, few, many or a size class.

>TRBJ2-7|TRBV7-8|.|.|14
CASSPPPREYEQYF
TGTGCCAGCAGCCCGCCCCCCCGAGAGTACGAGCAGTACTTC
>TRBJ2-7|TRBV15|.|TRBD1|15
CATSRERDRAYEQYF
TGTGCCACCAGCAGAGAACGGGACAGAGCCTACGAGCAGTACTTC
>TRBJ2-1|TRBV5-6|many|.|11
CASSLVQEQFF
TGTGCCAGCAGCTTGGTGCAGGAGCAGTTCTTC
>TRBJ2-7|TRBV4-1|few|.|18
CASSQDLGTASIGYEQYF
TGCGCCAGCAGCCAAGATTTAGGTACAGCGTCTATCGGGTACGAGCAGTACTTC
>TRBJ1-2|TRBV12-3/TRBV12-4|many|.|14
CASSFRGMNYGYTF
TGTGCCAGCAGTTTCCGGGGCATGAACTATGGCTACACCTTC
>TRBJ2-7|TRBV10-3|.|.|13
CAISPGHSYEQYF
TGTGCCATCAGTCCCGGGCATTCCTACGAGCAGTACTTC
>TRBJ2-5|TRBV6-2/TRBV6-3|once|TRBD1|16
CAISGNRRQGVETQYF
TGTGCCATCAGTGGAAATAGGAGACAGGGGGTTGAGACCCAGTACTTC
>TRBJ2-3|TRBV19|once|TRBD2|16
CASSITSGSHTDTQYF
TGTGCCAGTAGTATCACTAGCGGGAGCCACACAGATACGCAGTATTTT
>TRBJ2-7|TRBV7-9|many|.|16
CASSTLWGASSYEQYF
TGTGCCAGCAGCACCTTATGGGGGGCGTCCTCCTACGAGCAGTACTTC
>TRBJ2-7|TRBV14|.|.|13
CASSQDSEYEQYF
TGTGCCAGCAGCCAAGATTCGGAGTACGAGCAGTACTTC
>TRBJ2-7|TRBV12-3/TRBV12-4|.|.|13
CASSRTVWGEQYF
TGTGCCAGCAGTCGGACCGTGTGGGGAGAGCAGTACTTC
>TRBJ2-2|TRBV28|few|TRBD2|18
CASSSETSGHLNTGELFF
TGTGCCAGCAGTTCCGAGACTAGCGGGCACCTTAACACCGGGGAGCTGTTTTTT
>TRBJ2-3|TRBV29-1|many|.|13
CSGETPSTDTQYF
TGCAGCGGCGAGACCCCCAGCACAGATACGCAGTATTTT
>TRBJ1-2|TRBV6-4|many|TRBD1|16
CASSEGTGVPFYGYTF
TGTGCCAGCAGTGAAGGGACAGGGGTCCCTTTCTATGGCTACACCTTC
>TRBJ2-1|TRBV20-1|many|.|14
CSASWSGRTNEQFF
TGCAGTGCTAGTTGGTCAGGCCGAACAAATGAGCAGTTCTTC
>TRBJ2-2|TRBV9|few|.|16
CASSPRLETNTGELFF
TGTGCCAGCAGCCCCAGACTCGAAACGAACACCGGGGAGCTGTTTTTT
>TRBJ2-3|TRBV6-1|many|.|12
CASTGDTDTQYF
TGTGCCAGCACCGGTGATACAGATACGCAGTATTTT
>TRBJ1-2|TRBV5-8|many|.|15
CASTLTGGDAEGYTF
TGTGCCAGCACCCTCACTGGAGGAGACGCGGAGGGCTACACCTTC
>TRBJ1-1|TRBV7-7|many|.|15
CASSPDATGNTEAFF
TGTGCTAGCAGCCCAGATGCGACAGGGAACACTGAAGCTTTCTTT
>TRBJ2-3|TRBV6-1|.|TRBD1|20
CASSYNGQGWVLRATDTQYF
TGTGCCAGCAGTTATAACGGACAGGGATGGGTATTGAGGGCCACAGATACGCAGTATTTT
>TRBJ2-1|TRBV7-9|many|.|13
CASSLGRMGEQFF
TGTGCCAGCAGCTTAGGACGGATGGGTGAGCAGTTCTTC
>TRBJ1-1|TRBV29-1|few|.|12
CSGGPDGSEAFF
TGCAGCGGGGGACCCGACGGAAGTGAAGCTTTCTTT
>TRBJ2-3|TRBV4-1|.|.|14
CASSQDFLVDTQYF
TGCGCCAGCAGCCAAGATTTCCTAGTAGATACGCAGTATTTT
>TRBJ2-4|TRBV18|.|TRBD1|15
CASSPGTAAKNIRYF
TGTGCCAGCTCACCGGGGACAGCAGCCAAAAACATTCGGTACTTC
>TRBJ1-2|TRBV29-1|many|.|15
CSVDSGQLLNYGYTF
TGCAGCGTTGATTCTGGACAGCTACTTAACTATGGCTACACCTTC
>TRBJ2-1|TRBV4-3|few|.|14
CASSQGSTYNEQFF
TGCGCCAGCAGCCAAGGGTCCACCTACAATGAGCAGTTCTTC
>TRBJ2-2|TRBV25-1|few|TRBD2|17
CASSGALAGGYTGELFF
TGTGCCAGCAGTGGAGCACTAGCGGGAGGTTACACCGGGGAGCTGTTTTTT
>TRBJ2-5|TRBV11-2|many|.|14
CASSLINSQETQYF
TGTGCCAGCAGCTTAATAAATAGCCAAGAGACCCAGTACTTC
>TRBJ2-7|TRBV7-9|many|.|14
CASSLGGGSYEQYF
TGTGCCAGCAGCTTAGGAGGGGGCTCCTACGAGCAGTACTTC
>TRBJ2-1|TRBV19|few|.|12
CASSIGANEQFF
TGTGCCAGTAGTATCGGGGCGAATGAGCAGTTCTTC
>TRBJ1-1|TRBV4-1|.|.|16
CASSQASVNMDTEAFF
TGCGCCAGCAGCCAGGCCAGCGTGAACATGGACACTGAAGCTTTCTTT
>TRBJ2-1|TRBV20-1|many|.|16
CSARDHSGGTYNEQFF
TGCAGTGCTAGAGATCATAGCGGAGGAACCTACAATGAGCAGTTCTTC